This record covers a single T cell receptor (beta chain). The data were produced by immunoSEQ multiplex PCR, yet TCRdb's version contains in-frame clones alone and is incomplete. The sample has about 240,000 clones; approximately 86% are singletons. The data were obtained in a study of blood T cell repertoires in COVID-19. This CDR3 region has 18 residues. Germline loops: CDR1 DFQATT, CDR2 SNEGSKA (reference sequence). Losses at the gene ends were 3 bases for V and 6 bases for J; bases not matched to a gene: 21. The TCR originated in a man between 60 and 75 years old who had recovered from COVID-19. The chain carries TRBV20-1 and TRBJ2-3; 7 bases match TRBD2. The sequenced sample was peripheral blood. CDR3 nucleotide sequence: TGCAGTGCTAGTGTCCCAATCGATGCGGGGGAAGCCGGGGATACGCAGTATTTT. Amino acids: CSASVPIDAGEAGDTQYF.